Below, 20 T cell receptor beta chains from the same sample are listed, as sequenced in a study of shared clonotypes between healthy human individuals. Libraries were prepared by immunoSEQ multiplex PCR; TCRdb keeps only in-frame clonotypes and omits some of them. The table lists 640,000 or so clones, about three quarters of them singletons. Material: memory CD4+ T cells sorted from blood. The subset denotes: CD45RA-negative fraction. The origin of the receptors is a woman aged 30 to 39 in good health.

The chain carries TRBV7-2 and TRBJ2-7, with unresolved D. V lost 1 base and J lost 0, with 4 bases in between. The CDR3 contains 13 residues. CDR1 and CDR2 from the germline V gene are SGHTA and FQGNSA. CDR3 in DNA: TGTGCCAGCAGCTTAGTGGACTCCTACGAGCAGTACTTC. Translating gives CASSLVDSYEQYF.

The chain links TRBV21-1 to TRBJ2-2; the D call of TRBD1 is as the table states it, not checked on the DNA. TRBV21-1 is noted as a pseudogene. CDR3 size: 16 residues. CDR3 bases: TGTGCCAGCAGGTTTGGAAACAGGGCGAACACCGGGGAGCTGTTTTTT. It codes for CASRFGNRANTGELFF.

This clone was seen a few times. The chain links TRBV2 to TRBJ2-1; the match to TRBD2 covers 12 bases. J was trimmed by 10 bases and V by 3 bases; bases with no gene match: 4. From germline, CDR1 is SNHLY and CDR2 FYNNEI. The length of the CDR3 is 14 residues. The chain's CDR3 is CASSDWLAGGEQFF. The CDR3 DNA reads as TGTGCCAGCAGTGACTGGCTAGCGGGGGGGGAGCAGTTCTTC.

This clone was counted between two and nine times. CDR3 protein: CSVAQGVVDNEQFF. CDR3 sequence (DNA): TGCAGCGTTGCTCAGGGTGTTGTGGACAATGAGCAGTTCTTC. The chain recombines TRBV29-1 with TRBJ2-1, with D maybe TRBD1 (5 bases). Germline V gene sequence: CDR1 SQVTM, CDR2 ANQGSEA. The CDR3 contains 14 residues. V was shortened by 4 bases and J by 5 bases, with 15 bases between the two germline ends.

The sample holds a few counts of this clone. V usage is TRBV5-6 and J usage is TRBJ2-6; D unresolved. Germline lookup yields CDR1 SGHDT and CDR2 YYEEEE. The length of the CDR3 is 17 residues. V was cut by 0 bases and J by 0 bases, with 10 bases left in between. DNA of the CDR3: TGTGCCAGCAGCTTGGCCCTACCATTCTCTGGGGCCAACGTCCTGACTTTC. It encodes CASSLALPFSGANVLTF.

With regard to this clone: The same CDR3 is also encoded by other DNA sequences in this sample. The V call is TRBV28, the J call TRBJ1-5, with 7 bases matching TRBD1. V lost 1 base to trimming and J lost 5 bases; unmatched junction nucleotides: 5. Germline CDR1 MDHEN, CDR2 SYDVKM. This CDR3 contains 15 residues. As DNA, the CDR3 is TGTGCCAGCAGTTTATCAGGTCAGGGGGATCAGCCCCAGCATTTT. It yields the protein CASSLSGQGDQPQHF.

The rearrangement uses TRBV5-1 and TRBJ2-1; TRBD1 might be the D (6 bases). Per germline, CDR1 SGHRS and CDR2 YFSETQ. The CDR3 runs to 12 residues. V was pared by 3 bases and J by 6 bases, with 7 bases between. CDR3 nucleotide sequence: TGCGCCAGCAGCTCGGACAGCAATGAGCAGTTCTTC. Translated, it gives CASSSDSNEQFF.

The CDR3 reads CASSFQGTAQETQYF. CDR3 coding DNA: TGTGCCAGCAGTTTCCAGGGGACAGCGCAAGAGACCCAGTACTTC. The chain combines TRBV28 with TRBJ2-5, with TRBD1 matching over 7 bases. CDR3 size: 15 residues. Trimming cost V 3 bases and J 2 bases; bases outside gene matches: 6. Per the germline V gene, CDR1 is MDHEN and CDR2 is SYDVKM.

The V call is TRBV28, the J call TRBJ1-2; 9 bases match TRBD1. Germline lookup yields CDR1 MDHEN and CDR2 SYDVKM. V dropped 6 bases and J dropped 4; count of bases not matched to a gene: 9. This CDR3 spans 15 amino acids. CDR3 sequence: CASSQGQGGGYGYTF. The CDR3 DNA reads TGTGCCAGCAGCCAGGGACAGGGAGGGGGCTATGGCTACACCTTC.

The rearrangement uses TRBV5-4 and TRBJ1-1; D is unresolved. V was cut by 4 bases and J by 2 bases, with 15 bases left in between. The CDR3 covers 15 residues. From germline, CDR1 is SGHNT and CDR2 YYREEE (reference sequence). The CDR3 nucleotides are TGTGCCAGCAGCCAAGATTGGCCCACAAACACTGAAGCTTTCTTT. Translated, it gives CASSQDWPTNTEAFF. The entire variable domain, with the rest obtained from reference TRBV5-4 and TRBJ1-1, is as follows: ETGVTQSPTHLIKTRGQQVTLRCSSQSGHNTVSWYQQALGQGPQFIFQYYREEENGRGNFPPRFSGLQFPNYSSELNVNALELDDSALYLCASSQDWPTNTEAFFGQGTRLTVV.

The V call is TRBV11-3, the J call TRBJ2-5, with TRBD2 identical over 8 bases. The trim removed 2 bases at V and 3 bases at J, leaving 5 bases unmatched. This CDR3 is 15 amino acids long. In germline, CDR1 is SGHNT, CDR2 YENEEA. CDR3 DNA sequence: TGTGCCAGCAGCTTAAACGGGAGGGCCGAAGAGACCCAGTACTTC. This encodes CASSLNGRAEETQYF.

V is TRBV2 and J is TRBJ2-6; D ambiguous. The CDR3 is 13 amino acids. V lost 7 bases to trimming and J lost 4 bases, with 8 bases between them. Germline CDR1 is SNHLY and CDR2 is FYNNEI. In DNA form, the CDR3 reads TGTGCCAGCAAACGGGCCGGGGCCAACGTCCTGACTTTC. It translates to CASKRAGANVLTF.

In DNA form, the CDR3 reads TGTGCCAGCAGCCCGCCTACCAGCGGGAGGGGCGAGCAGTACTTC. Protein sequence: CASSPPTSGRGEQYF. This sequence joins TRBV5-4 and TRBJ2-7; 10 bases map to TRBD2. CDR1 is SGHNT and CDR2 is YYREEE in the germline V gene (reference sequence). V lost 4 bases, J lost 6 bases, and 10 bases stayed unmatched. This CDR3 has 15 residues.

This clone turned up a few times. The chain combines TRBV2 with TRBJ2-5, with D possibly TRBD2 on 6 matching bases. Germline CDR1 and CDR2: SNHLY and FYNNEI. This CDR3 has 15 amino acids. V was clipped by 3 bases and J by 1 base, with 12 bases between them. The CDR3 sequence is CASSDMGGTQETQYF. The CDR3 DNA reads TGTGCCAGCAGTGATATGGGGGGAACCCAAGAGACCCAGTACTTC.

The chain joins TRBV6-6 to TRBJ2-3; D gene ambiguous. The CDR3 has 13 amino acids. V lost 0 bases and J 5 bases, leaving 6 bases between the germline ends. Looked up from germline, CDR1 is MNHNY and CDR2 is SVGAGI (reference sequence). The CDR3 spells CASSYSMEDTQYF. The CDR3 bases are TGTGCCAGCAGTTACTCTATGGAAGATACGCAGTATTTT.

This clone occurred a few times. CDR3 nucleotides: TGTGCCAGCAGTTTGGGGACGGACTGGGGTGAGCAGTACTTC. It codes for CASSLGTDWGEQYF. J is TRBJ2-7 and V is TRBV28; D is tentatively TRBD1 or TRBD2 (5 bases each). Between the trimmed V and J ends, which lost 3 bases and 7 bases, there was a span of 16 bases. The CDR3 totals 14 residues. Germline V lookup: CDR1 MDHEN, CDR2 SYDVKM.

The chain uses TRBV5-6 and TRBJ2-1; D not certain. The V and J ends lost 6 bases and 10 bases respectively, with 11 bases between them. This CDR3 spans 11 amino acids. CDR1 and CDR2 (germline): SGHDT, YYEEEE. The CDR3 is CASTSGREQFF. The CDR3, as DNA: TGTGCCAGCACATCCGGTCGGGAGCAGTTCTTC.

The genes are TRBV19 and TRBJ2-3; a possible D gene is TRBD1 (6 bases). The CDR3 sequence is 16 residues long. Trimming pared 8 bases from V and 0 bases from J, leaving 18 bases between. The germline gives CDR1 LNHDA, CDR2 SQIVND (reference sequence). The CDR3 sequence is CASGLSGQTSTDTQYF. The CDR3 DNA follows: TGTGCCAGTGGTTTAAGCGGACAGACTAGCACAGATACGCAGTATTTT.

The chain uses TRBV6-4 and TRBJ1-1; D uncertain. Looked up from germline, CDR1 is MRHNA and CDR2 is SNTAGT. Trimming stripped 6 bases from V and 10 bases from J, with 21 bases between. The CDR3 contains 14 residues. The CDR3 is CASRENPASTVAFF. CDR3 DNA: TGTGCCAGCAGAGAAAATCCCGCTTCCACCGTAGCTTTCTTT.

The CDR3 DNA reads as TGTGCCACAAGAGGATCTTACTACAATGAGCAGTTCTTC. This sequence encodes CATRGSYYNEQFF. V is TRBV28 and J is TRBJ2-1, with D hard to call. Trimming left V 10 bases short and J 3 bases short, with 13 bases between. The CDR3 covers 13 residues. From germline, CDR1 is MDHEN and CDR2 SYDVKM.